What follows are 22 T cell receptor beta chains derived from one specimen sequenced in a study of neurological immune-mediated disorders. TCRdb analysed the 5' RACE reads with MiXCR anew, one entry per CDR3 protein. This sample yields about 44,000 distinct CDR3 sequences, of which roughly 6% are seen a single time; about 0.54% belongs to the top ten. Specimen: CD4+ T cells from blood. All receptors derive from a woman aged 40 to 50 in good health.

There are many counts of this clonotype. V is TRBV10-3 and J is TRBJ2-4, with D perhaps TRBD1 or TRBD2 (5 bases each). The CDR3 is 17 residues long. From germline, CDR1 is ENHRY and CDR2 SYGVKD. V was pared by 0 bases and J by 4 bases, with 16 bases between. In DNA, the CDR3 is TGTGCCATCAGTGAGTCAGCGGAGACCAGGGTGAAAAACATTCAGTACTTC. Residues: CAISESAETRVKNIQYF.

There are many counts of this clonotype. The gene calls are TRBV5-1 and TRBJ1-2; D is unresolved. Germline V gene lookup returns CDR1 SGHRS and CDR2 YFSETQ. The CDR3 runs 14 residues. Deletions cut 2 bases from V and 2 bases from J, with 10 bases between. The CDR3 reads CASSLVYGNYGYTF. The CDR3 DNA is TGCGCCAGCAGCTTAGTGTACGGGAACTATGGCTACACCTTC.

This clonotype has a count of ten or more. The gene calls are TRBV20-1 and TRBJ2-5, with 8 bases fitting TRBD1. Unmatched junction bases numbered 11, after V lost 0 bases and J lost 5 bases. This CDR3 comprises 16 residues. Germline lookup yields CDR1 DFQATT and CDR2 SNEGSKA (reference sequence). Here the CDR3 DNA reads TGCAGTGCTAGAGATTCGCGGACAGGGCACTGGGAGACCCAGTACTTC. Translated, it gives CSARDSRTGHWETQYF.

This clonotype was seen at least ten times. The CDR3 DNA follows: TGCGCCAGCAGTGAACAGGGTGATACGCAGTATTTT. Amino acids: CASSEQGDTQYF. The chain uses TRBV10-1 and TRBJ2-3; tentative D call: TRBD1 (6 bases). Trimming cost V 3 bases and J 6 bases, with 7 bases left between them. This CDR3 spans 12 amino acids. Per germline, CDR1 WNHNN and CDR2 SYGVQD (reference sequence).

There are many counts of this clonotype. The chain couples TRBV18 to TRBJ2-5; D gene ambiguous. Germline V gene lookup returns CDR1 KGHSH and CDR2 LQKENI. V was pared by 5 bases and J by 1 base, with 8 bases between. The length of the CDR3 is 13 residues. The chain's CDR3 is CASSTARQETQYF. In nucleotides, the CDR3 is TGTGCCAGCTCAACAGCGCGCCAAGAGACCCAGTACTTC.

Many counts were recorded for this clonotype. This CDR3 fails to terminate in the conserved phenylalanine or tryptophan, so it likely reflects a read error. The DNA is left out, because the CDR3 cannot be placed on it with certainty; the CDR3 is given as TCRdb lists it. CDR3 sequence: CANKTGVV. The chain employs TRBV10-3 and TRBJ1-6; the table assigns TRBD1, which was not confirmed against the DNA. The CDR3 adds up to 8 amino acids, both ends counted. CDR1 is ENHRY, CDR2 SYGVKD, per germline.

The sample holds many counts of this clonotype. This rearrangement joins TRBV29-1 to TRBJ2-5; D is uncertain. The CDR3 is 12 residues long. Per germline, CDR1 SQVTM and CDR2 ANQGSEA. V gave up 2 bases and J gave up 9 bases, with 13 bases separating them. CDR3 in amino acids: CSVESPLVAQYF. CDR3 nucleotides: TGCAGCGTTGAATCCCCCCTGGTGGCCCAGTACTTC.

At least ten counts were recorded for this clonotype. The CDR3: CSARELNTEAFF. Written as DNA, the CDR3 is TGCAGTGCTAGAGAACTGAACACTGAAGCTTTCTTT. The chain employs TRBV20-1 and TRBJ1-1; D gene uncertain. V lost 0 bases and J lost 0, with 2 bases in between. The CDR3 consists of 12 residues. The V gene's germline CDR1 is DFQATT and CDR2 SNEGSKA (reference sequence).

This clonotype was counted many times. J is TRBJ1-5 and V is TRBV30; D is undetermined. The V gene's germline CDR1 is GTSNPN and CDR2 SVGIG (reference sequence). Trimming cost V 2 bases and J 2 bases, with 10 bases left between them. This CDR3 contains 14 residues. In nucleotides, the CDR3 is TGTGCCTGGAGTTCTACGGTCCGCAATCAGCCCCAGCATTTT. Protein: CAWSSTVRNQPQHF.

This clonotype appeared many times. This chain connects TRBV28 to TRBJ1-4; possibly TRBD1 for D (6 bases). Germline CDR1 and CDR2: MDHEN and SYDVKM. The CDR3 is 14 residues long. Trimming stripped 5 bases from V and 7 bases from J, with 14 bases between. DNA for the CDR3: TGTGCCAGCAGTCTACAGGGTCGGGTTGAAAAACTGTTTTTT. It specifies CASSLQGRVEKLFF.

This clonotype appeared a few times. V usage is TRBV27 and J usage is TRBJ2-4; TRBD2 matches at 12 bases. Per germline, CDR1 MNHEY and CDR2 SMNVEV (reference sequence). CDR3 size: 17 residues. The V gene end was trimmed by 3 bases and the J gene end by 2 bases; junction bases not matched to a gene: 5. DNA for the CDR3: TGTGCCAGCAGTTTCGGGACTAGCGGGTTCACCAAAAACATTCAGTACTTC. Its translation: CASSFGTSGFTKNIQYF.

This clonotype has just one count. A much more abundant neighbour one base away suggests this may be a read error. The chain carries TRBV5-1 and TRBJ2-2, with TRBD2 as a possible D gene (5 bases). The length of the CDR3 is 14 residues. In germline, CDR1 is SGHRS, CDR2 YFSETQ. The CDR3 region is CTSSSSGERGELFF. In DNA, the CDR3 is TGCACCAGCAGCTCCTCCGGGGAGCGAGGGGAGCTGTTTTTT.

By proportion, this clonotype is medium-sized. The rearrangement links TRBV10-3 to TRBJ2-7; 7 bases fit TRBD1. In germline, CDR1 is ENHRY, CDR2 SYGVKD. Trimming at V came to 10 bases and at J to 3 bases, leaving 9 bases not matched to a gene. CDR3 length: 13 residues. The CDR3 DNA is TGTGCCACCTATGACAGGGCGGGCTACGAGCAGTACTTC. It encodes CATYDRAGYEQYF.

This clonotype has at least ten counts. The DNA for the CDR3 is TGTGCCAGCAGTTTCCGTCCCATGACAGGGGTGAACACCGGGGAGCTGTTTTTT. Translating gives CASSFRPMTGVNTGELFF. The chain joins TRBV27 to TRBJ2-2; 8 nucleotides align to TRBD1. Trimming took 3 bases from V and 1 from J; bases not matched to a gene: 10. The germline V gene encodes CDR1 MNHEY and CDR2 SMNVEV (reference sequence). The length of the CDR3 is 18 residues.

This clonotype was picked up many times. The J gene is TRBJ2-1, the V gene TRBV29-1; possibly TRBD2 for D (6 bases). Germline V lookup: CDR1 SQVTM, CDR2 ANQGSEA. The CDR3 runs to 12 residues. V was shortened by 7 bases and J by 8 bases, with 15 bases between the two germline ends. CDR3 region: CSGGRGGDEQFF. The CDR3 DNA is TGCAGCGGGGGAAGGGGCGGGGATGAGCAGTTCTTC.

There are many counts of this clonotype. This chain joins TRBV12-3 or TRBV12-4 and TRBJ1-5; a weak D match, TRBD1 (6 bases). The V and J ends lost 4 bases and 0 bases respectively, with 10 bases between them. This CDR3 spans 15 amino acids. The CDR3 loop is CASSSQTGSNQPQHF. CDR3 nucleotide sequence: TGTGCCAGCAGTTCTCAGACAGGTAGCAATCAGCCCCAGCATTTT.

This clonotype was seen repeatedly, ten times or more. The chain is built from TRBV5-1 and TRBJ1-2; D unclear. This CDR3 contains 13 residues. V dropped 5 bases and J dropped 5 bases, with 13 bases sitting between them. Germline CDR1 SGHRS, CDR2 YFSETQ. CDR3 residues: CASSPAGVYGYTF. CDR3 sequence (DNA): TGCGCCAGCAGTCCCGCCGGGGTATATGGCTACACCTTC.

This clonotype was counted many times. The chain carries TRBV5-1 and TRBJ2-3, with D uncertain. Per the germline V gene, CDR1 is SGHRS and CDR2 is YFSETQ. This CDR3 is built from 14 residues. Trimming removed 4 bases from V and 6 bases from J, with 15 bases in between. The CDR3 is CASSLSGYTDTQYF. As DNA, the CDR3 is TGCGCCAGCAGCCTATCGGGCTATACGGATACGCAGTATTTT.

This clonotype has just a few counts. The V and J genes are TRBV6-6 and TRBJ1-3; 11 nucleotides line up with TRBD1. J was trimmed by 6 bases and V by 6 bases; bases with no gene match: 1. There are 13 residues in the CDR3. Germline V gene sequence: CDR1 MNHNY, CDR2 SVGAGI (reference sequence). The CDR3 reads CASSGQGANTIYF. The CDR3 coding sequence is TGTGCCAGCAGCGGACAGGGGGCAAACACCATATATTTT.

This clonotype was picked up many times. The DNA of the CDR3 is TGCAGCGTTGGACAGGGGGTTGGCGAGCAGTACTTC. Its translation is CSVGQGVGEQYF. V usage is TRBV29-1 and J usage is TRBJ2-7; 9 bases are shared with TRBD1. The germline V gene has CDR1 SQVTM and CDR2 ANQGSEA. Trimming at V came to 4 bases and at J to 6 bases, leaving 4 bases not matched to a gene. The CDR3 runs 12 residues.

This clonotype was detected many times. This sequence joins TRBV5-1 and TRBJ2-2; D remains unclear. The V gene's germline CDR1 is SGHRS and CDR2 YFSETQ. Trimming removed 0 bases at V and 4 bases at J, with 7 bases between. The CDR3 length is 14 residues. CDR3 sequence: CASSLGPSTGELFF. The DNA of the CDR3 is TGCGCCAGCAGCTTGGGTCCCAGCACCGGGGAGCTGTTTTTT.

This clonotype was detected many times. The chain employs TRBV5-1 and TRBJ2-7; 10 nucleotides agree with TRBD2. Germline V lookup: CDR1 SGHRS, CDR2 YFSETQ. V shed 0 bases, J shed 5 bases, and the junction held 8 bases outside the gene matches. The CDR3 length is 16 residues. CDR3 in amino acids: CASSLDTAGGPHEQYF. The CDR3 nucleotides are TGCGCCAGCAGCTTGGATACAGCGGGAGGGCCCCACGAGCAGTACTTC. The whole variable domain, filled in from reference TRBV5-1 and TRBJ2-7, reads KAGVTQTPRYLIKTRGQQVTLSCSPISGHRSVSWYQQTPGQGLQFLFEYFSETQRNKGNFPGRFSGRQFSNSRSEMNVSTLELGDSALYLCASSLDTAGGPHEQYFGPGTRLTVT.